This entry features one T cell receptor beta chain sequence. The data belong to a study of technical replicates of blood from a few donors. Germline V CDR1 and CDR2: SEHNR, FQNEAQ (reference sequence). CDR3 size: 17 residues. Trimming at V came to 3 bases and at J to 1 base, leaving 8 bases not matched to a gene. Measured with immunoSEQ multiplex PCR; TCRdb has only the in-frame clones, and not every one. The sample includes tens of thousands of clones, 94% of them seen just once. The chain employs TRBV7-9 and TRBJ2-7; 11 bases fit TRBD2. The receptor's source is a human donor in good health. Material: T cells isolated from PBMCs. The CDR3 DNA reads TGTGCCAGCAGCTTGGTAGCGGGAGGGCCCAATTCCTACGAGCAGTACTTC. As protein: CASSLVAGGPNSYEQYF.